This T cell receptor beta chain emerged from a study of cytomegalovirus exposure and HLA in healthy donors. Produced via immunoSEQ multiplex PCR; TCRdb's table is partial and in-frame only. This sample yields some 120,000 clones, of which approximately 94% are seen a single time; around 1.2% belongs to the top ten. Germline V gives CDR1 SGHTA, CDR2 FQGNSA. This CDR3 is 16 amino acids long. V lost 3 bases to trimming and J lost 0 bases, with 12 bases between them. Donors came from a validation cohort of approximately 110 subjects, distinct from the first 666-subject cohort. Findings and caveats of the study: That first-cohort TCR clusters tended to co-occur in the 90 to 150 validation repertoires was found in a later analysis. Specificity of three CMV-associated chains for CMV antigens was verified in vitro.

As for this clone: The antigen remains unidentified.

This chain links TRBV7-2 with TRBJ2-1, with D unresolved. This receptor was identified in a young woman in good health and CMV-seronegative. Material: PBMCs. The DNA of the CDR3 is TGTGCCAGCAGCTTTGGGCTCCCGAGCTCCTACAATGAGCAGTTCTTC. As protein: CASSFGLPSSYNEQFF.